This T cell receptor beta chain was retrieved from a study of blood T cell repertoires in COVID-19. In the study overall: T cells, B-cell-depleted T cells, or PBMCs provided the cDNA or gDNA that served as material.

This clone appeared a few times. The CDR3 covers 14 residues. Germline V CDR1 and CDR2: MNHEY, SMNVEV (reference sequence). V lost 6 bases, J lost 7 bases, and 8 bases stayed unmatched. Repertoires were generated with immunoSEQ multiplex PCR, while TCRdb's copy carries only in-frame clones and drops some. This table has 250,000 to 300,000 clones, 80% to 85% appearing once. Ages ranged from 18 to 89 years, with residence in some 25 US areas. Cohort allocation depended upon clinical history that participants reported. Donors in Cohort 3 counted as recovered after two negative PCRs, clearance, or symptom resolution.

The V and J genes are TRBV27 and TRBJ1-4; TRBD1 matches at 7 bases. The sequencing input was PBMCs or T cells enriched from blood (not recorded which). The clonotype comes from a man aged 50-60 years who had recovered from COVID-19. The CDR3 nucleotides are TGTGCCAGCAGGAAAAGGGGGCCGTCTGAAAAACTGTTTTTT. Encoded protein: CASRKRGPSEKLFF.